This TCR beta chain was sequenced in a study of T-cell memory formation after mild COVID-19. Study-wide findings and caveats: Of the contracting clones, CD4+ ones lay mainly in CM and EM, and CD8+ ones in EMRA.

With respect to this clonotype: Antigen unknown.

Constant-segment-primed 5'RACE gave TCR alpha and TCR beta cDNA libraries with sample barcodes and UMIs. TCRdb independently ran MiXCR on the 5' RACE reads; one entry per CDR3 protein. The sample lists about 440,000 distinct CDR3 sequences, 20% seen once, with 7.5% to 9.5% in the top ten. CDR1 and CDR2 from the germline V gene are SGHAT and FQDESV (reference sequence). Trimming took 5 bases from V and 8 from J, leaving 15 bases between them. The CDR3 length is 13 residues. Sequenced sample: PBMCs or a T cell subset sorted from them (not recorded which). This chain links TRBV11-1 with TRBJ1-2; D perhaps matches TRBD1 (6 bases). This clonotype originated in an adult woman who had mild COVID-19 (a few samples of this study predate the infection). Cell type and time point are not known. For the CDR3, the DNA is TGTGCCAGCAGCCTCCCCGGGACACAGGGCTACACCTTC. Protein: CASSLPGTQGYTF.